Listed here is a single TCR beta chain. Looked up from germline, CDR1 is SGHRS and CDR2 is YFSETQ. CDR3 length: 13 residues. Trimming stripped 4 bases from V and 4 bases from J, with 12 bases between. Measured with immunoSEQ multiplex PCR; TCRdb has only the in-frame clones, and not every one. This sample has 250,000 to 300,000 clones, with approximately 90% found just once. This sample was included in a study of blood T cell repertoires in COVID-19. Study-level information: T cells, B-cell-depleted T cells, or PBMCs provided the cDNA or gDNA that served as material.

Participant reports of clinical history set cohort assignment. The sample taken for sequencing was PBMCs or T cells enriched from blood (not recorded which). The chain carries TRBV5-1 and TRBJ2-7; TRBD1 might be the D (6 bases). The sequence was obtained from a woman in her thirties or forties with acute COVID-19. The CDR3 reads CASSPVDSYEQYF. The CDR3 DNA reads as TGCGCCAGCAGCCCCGTGGACAGTTACGAGCAGTACTTC.